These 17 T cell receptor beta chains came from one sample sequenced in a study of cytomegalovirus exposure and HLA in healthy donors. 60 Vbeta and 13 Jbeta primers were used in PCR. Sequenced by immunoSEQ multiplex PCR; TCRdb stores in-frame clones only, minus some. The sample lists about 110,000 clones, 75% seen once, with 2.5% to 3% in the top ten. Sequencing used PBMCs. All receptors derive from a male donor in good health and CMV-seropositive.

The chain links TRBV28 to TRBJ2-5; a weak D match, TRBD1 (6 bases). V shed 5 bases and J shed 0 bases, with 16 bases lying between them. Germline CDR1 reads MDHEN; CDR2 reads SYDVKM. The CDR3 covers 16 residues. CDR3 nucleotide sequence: TGTGCCAGCAGTCCAACGACAGGCTTGTACCAAGAGACCCAGTACTTC. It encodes CASSPTTGLYQETQYF.

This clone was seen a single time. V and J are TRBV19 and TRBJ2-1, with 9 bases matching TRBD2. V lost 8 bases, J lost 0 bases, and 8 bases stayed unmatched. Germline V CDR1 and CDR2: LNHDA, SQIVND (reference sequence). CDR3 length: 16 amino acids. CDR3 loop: CASRDSGRVSYNEQFF. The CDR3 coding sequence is TGTGCCAGTCGGGATAGCGGGAGAGTCTCCTACAATGAGCAGTTCTTC. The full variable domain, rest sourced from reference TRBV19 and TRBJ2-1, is DGGITQSPKYLFRKEGQNVTLSCEQNLNHDAMYWYRQDPGQGLRLIYYSQIVNDFQKGDIAEGYSVSREKKESFPLTVTSAQKNPTAFYLCASRDSGRVSYNEQFFGPGTRLTVL.

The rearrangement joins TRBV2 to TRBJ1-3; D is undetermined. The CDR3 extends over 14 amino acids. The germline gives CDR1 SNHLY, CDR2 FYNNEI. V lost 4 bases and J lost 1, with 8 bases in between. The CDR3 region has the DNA TGTGCCAGCAGTGCCATACTATCTGGAAACACCATATATTTT. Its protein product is CASSAILSGNTIYF.

The CDR3 DNA sequence: TGTGCCAGCAATCAGGGGAACACCGGGGAGCTGTTTTTT. Its protein is CASNQGNTGELFF. V is TRBV21-1 and J is TRBJ2-2; the D call TRBD1 from the table was never checked on the DNA. TRBV21-1 has pseudogene status. This CDR3 contains 13 residues.

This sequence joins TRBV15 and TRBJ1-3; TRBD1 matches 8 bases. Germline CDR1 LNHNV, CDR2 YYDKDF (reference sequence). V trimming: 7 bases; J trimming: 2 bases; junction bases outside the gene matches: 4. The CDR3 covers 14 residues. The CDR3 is CATTPDRAGNTIYF. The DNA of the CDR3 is TGTGCCACCACCCCGGACAGGGCTGGAAACACCATATATTTT. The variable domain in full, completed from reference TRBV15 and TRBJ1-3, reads DAMVIQNPRYQVTQFGKPVTLSCSQTLNHNVMYWYQQKSSQAPKLLFHYYDKDFNNEADTPDNFQSRRPNTSFCFLDIRSPGLGDTAMYLCATTPDRAGNTIYFGEGSWLTVV.

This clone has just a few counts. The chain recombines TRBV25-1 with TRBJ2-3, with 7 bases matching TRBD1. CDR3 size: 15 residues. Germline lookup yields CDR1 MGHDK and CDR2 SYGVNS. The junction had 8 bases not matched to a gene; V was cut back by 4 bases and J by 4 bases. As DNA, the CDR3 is TGTGCCAGCAGTGCCGTCTGGCAGGGGGCAGATACGCAGTATTTT. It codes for CASSAVWQGADTQYF.

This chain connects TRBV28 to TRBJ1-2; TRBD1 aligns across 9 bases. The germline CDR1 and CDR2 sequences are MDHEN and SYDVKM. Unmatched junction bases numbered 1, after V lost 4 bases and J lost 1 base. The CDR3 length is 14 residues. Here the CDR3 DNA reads TGTGCCAGCAGTTGGACAGGGGTTAACTATGGCTACACCTTC. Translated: CASSWTGVNYGYTF.

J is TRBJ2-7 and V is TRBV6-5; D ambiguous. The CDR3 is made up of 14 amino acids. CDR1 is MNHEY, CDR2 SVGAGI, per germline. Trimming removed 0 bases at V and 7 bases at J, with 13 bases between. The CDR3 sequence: CASSYSIQVREQYF. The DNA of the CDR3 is TGTGCCAGCAGTTACTCGATACAAGTCAGAGAGCAGTACTTC.

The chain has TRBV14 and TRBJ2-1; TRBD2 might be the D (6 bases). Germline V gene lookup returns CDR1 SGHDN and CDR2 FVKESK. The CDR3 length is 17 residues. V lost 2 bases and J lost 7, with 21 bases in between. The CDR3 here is CASSQYRAGSGGNEQFF. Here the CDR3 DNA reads TGTGCCAGCAGCCAATATAGGGCAGGGTCTGGGGGGAATGAGCAGTTCTTC.

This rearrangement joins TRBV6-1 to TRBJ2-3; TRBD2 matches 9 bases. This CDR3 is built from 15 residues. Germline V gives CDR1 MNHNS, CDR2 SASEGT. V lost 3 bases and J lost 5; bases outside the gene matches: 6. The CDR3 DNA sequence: TGTGCCAGCAGTGATCGGGCGGGGGGGGGAGATACGCAGTATTTT. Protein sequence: CASSDRAGGGDTQYF.

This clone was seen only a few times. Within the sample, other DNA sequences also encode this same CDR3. Written as DNA, the CDR3 is TGTGCCAGCAGTAGTGGGCAGGGTGATTACGAGCAGTACTTC. Amino acid sequence: CASSSGQGDYEQYF. This chain connects TRBV2 to TRBJ2-7; possible D gene TRBD1, 5 bases. The CDR3 runs to 14 residues. Germline CDR1 and CDR2: SNHLY and FYNNEI. Trimming took 5 bases from V and 4 from J, leaving 15 bases between them.

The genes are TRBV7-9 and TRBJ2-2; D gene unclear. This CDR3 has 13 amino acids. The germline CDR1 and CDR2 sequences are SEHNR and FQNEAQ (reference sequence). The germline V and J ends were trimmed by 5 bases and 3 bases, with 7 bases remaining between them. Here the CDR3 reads CASSHNYTGELFF. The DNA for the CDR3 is TGTGCCAGCAGCCACAATTACACCGGGGAGCTGTTTTTT.

The chain's CDR3 is CASSPFAGSTDTQYF. The CDR3 DNA reads TGCGCCAGCAGCCCCTTTGCGGGGTCTACAGATACGCAGTATTTT. The genes are TRBV4-1 and TRBJ2-3; a weak D match, TRBD2 (6 bases). CDR3 length: 15 residues. Germline V lookup: CDR1 MGHRA, CDR2 YSYEKL. The ends were cut back, 4 bases at V and 3 bases at J, with 14 bases in the middle.

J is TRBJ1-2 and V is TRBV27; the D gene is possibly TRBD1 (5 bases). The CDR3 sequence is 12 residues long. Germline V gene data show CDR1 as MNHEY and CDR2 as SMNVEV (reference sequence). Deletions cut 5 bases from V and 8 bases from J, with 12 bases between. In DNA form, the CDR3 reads TGTGCCAGCAGTCCGGGACTCGCGGGCTACACCTTC. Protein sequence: CASSPGLAGYTF.

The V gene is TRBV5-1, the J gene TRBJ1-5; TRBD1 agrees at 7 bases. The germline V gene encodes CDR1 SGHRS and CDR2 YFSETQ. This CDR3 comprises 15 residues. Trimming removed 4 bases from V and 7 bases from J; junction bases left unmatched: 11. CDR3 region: CASSLGGQYGQPQHF. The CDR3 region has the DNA TGCGCCAGCAGCCTGGGGGGACAGTACGGCCAGCCCCAGCATTTT. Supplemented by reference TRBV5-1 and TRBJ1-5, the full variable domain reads KAGVTQTPRYLIKTRGQQVTLSCSPISGHRSVSWYQQTPGQGLQFLFEYFSETQRNKGNFPGRFSGRQFSNSRSEMNVSTLELGDSALYLCASSLGGQYGQPQHFGDGTRLSIL.

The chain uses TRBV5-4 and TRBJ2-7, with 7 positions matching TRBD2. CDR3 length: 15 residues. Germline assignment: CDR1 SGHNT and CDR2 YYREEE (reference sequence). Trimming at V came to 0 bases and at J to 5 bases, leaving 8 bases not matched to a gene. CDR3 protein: CASSLGGEGLDEQYF. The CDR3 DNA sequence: TGTGCCAGCAGCTTGGGGGGGGAGGGATTAGACGAGCAGTACTTC.

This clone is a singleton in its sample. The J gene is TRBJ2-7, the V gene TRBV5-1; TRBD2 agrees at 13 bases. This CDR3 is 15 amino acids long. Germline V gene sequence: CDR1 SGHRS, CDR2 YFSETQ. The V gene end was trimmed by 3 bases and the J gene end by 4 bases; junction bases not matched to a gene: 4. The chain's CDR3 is CASSYLLAGGYEQYF. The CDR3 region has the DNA TGCGCCAGCAGCTACCTACTAGCGGGAGGGTACGAGCAGTACTTC.